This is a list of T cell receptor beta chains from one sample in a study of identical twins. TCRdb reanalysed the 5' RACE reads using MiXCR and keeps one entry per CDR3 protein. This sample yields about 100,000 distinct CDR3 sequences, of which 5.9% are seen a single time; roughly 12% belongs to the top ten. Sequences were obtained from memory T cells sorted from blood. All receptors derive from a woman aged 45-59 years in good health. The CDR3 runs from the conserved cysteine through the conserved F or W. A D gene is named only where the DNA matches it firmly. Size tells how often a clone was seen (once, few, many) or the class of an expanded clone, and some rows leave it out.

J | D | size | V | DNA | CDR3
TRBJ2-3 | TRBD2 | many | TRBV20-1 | TGCAGTGCTAGATCTAGCGGGAGGGCAACAGATACGCAGTATTTT | CSARSSGRATDTQYF
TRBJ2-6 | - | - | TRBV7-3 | TGTGCCAGCAGCCAGGTCTCTGGGGCCAACGTCCTGACTTTC | CASSQVSGANVLTF
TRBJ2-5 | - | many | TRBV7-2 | TGTGCCAGCAGCTTAGAGTTCGGCCAGAAGTACCAAGAGACCCAGTACTTC | CASSLEFGQKYQETQYF
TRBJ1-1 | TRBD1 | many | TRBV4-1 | TGCGCCAGCAGCCAAATCGGGATATCGCAGGGGGCCTTGAACACTGAAGCTTTCTTT | CASSQIGISQGALNTEAFF
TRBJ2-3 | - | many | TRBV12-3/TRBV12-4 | TGTGCCAGCAGTTTAGCATGGTCAGATACGCAGTATTTT | CASSLAWSDTQYF
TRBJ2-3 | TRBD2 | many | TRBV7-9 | TGTGCCAGCAGCTCCGCGACTAGCGGGAGGAACACACCAGATACGCAGTATTTT | CASSSATSGRNTPDTQYF
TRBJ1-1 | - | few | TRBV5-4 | TGTGCCAGCAGCTTGGAACGGACTTCCACTGAAGCTTTCTTT | CASSLERTSTEAFF
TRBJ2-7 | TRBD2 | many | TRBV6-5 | TGTGCCAGCACCATAGCGGGAGGGCCTCGGAACGAGCAGTACTTC | CASTIAGGPRNEQYF
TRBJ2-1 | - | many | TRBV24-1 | TGTGCCACCAGTGAGTACAATGAGCAGTTCTTC | CATSEYNEQFF
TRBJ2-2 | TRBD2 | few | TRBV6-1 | TGTGCCAGCAGTGAGACTAGCGGAACCACCGGGGAGCTGTTTTTT | CASSETSGTTGELFF
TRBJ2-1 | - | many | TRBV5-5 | TGTGCCAGCAGCTTTTTATTGGGTAGAGGCTCCTACAATGAGCAGTTCTTC | CASSFLLGRGSYNEQFF
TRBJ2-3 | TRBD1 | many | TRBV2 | TGTGCCAGCGGAAGGACAGGGCCCACAGATACGCAGTATTTT | CASGRTGPTDTQYF
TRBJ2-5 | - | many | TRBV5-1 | TGCGCCAGCAGCCCGGGCCGGCGCGGGGAAGAGACCCAGTACTTC | CASSPGRRGEETQYF
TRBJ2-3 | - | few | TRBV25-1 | TGTGCCAGCAGTGTCGGTAGATTGCCCCATTGGTATTTT | CASSVGRLPHWYF
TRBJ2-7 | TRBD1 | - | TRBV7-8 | TGTGCCAGCAGCAAAAGGAGGACAGGACCGCACGAGCTGTACTTC | CASSKRRTGPHELYF
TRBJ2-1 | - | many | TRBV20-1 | TGCAGTGCTAGAATTGGCAGTTACAATGAGCAGTTCTTC | CSARIGSYNEQFF
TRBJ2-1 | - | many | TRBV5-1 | TGCGCCAGCAGCTTGGAGGTGGTCGATGAGCAGTTCTTC | CASSLEVVDEQFF
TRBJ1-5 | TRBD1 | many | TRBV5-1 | TGCGCCAGCAGCGCTACCCCGGGACAGGCATCGGGTCAGCCCCAGCATTTT | CASSATPGQASGQPQHF
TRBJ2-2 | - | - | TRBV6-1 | TGTGCCAGCAGTGGTCTGGGGTTCGGGGCCGGGGAGCTGTTTTTT | CASSGLGFGAGELFF
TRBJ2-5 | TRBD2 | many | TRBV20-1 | TGCAGTGCTCTCCTAGCGGGAGGGCCGGAGACCCAGTACTTC | CSALLAGGPETQYF
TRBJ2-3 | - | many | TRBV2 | TGTGCCAGCGAAGTTGGGGCCGGAGATACGCAGTATTTT | CASEVGAGDTQYF
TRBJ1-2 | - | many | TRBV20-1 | TGCAGTGCTAGAGCAAGGGACTATGGCTACACCTTC | CSARARDYGYTF
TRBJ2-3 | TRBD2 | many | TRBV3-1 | TGTGCCAGCAGCCAAGACGCGGGAGGTATCGGAACGCAGTATTTT | CASSQDAGGIGTQYF
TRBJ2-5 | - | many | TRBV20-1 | TGCAGTGCAGAGGGGACGCTCCAAGAGACCCAGTACTTC | CSAEGTLQETQYF
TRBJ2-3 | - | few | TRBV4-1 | TGCGCCAGCAGTAAAAGGGAGGTCACAGATACGCAGTATTTT | CASSKREVTDTQYF
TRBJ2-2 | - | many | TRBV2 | TGTGCCAGCGGCCGAGAGAACACCGGGGAGCTGTTTTTT | CASGRENTGELFF
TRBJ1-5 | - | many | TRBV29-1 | TGCAGCGTTGATTCTCCCTCGACAAGGGGGGATCAGCCCCAGCATTTT | CSVDSPSTRGDQPQHF
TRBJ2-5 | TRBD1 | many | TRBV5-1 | TGCGCCAGCAGCCCGCGGACAGGGGGCACAGAGACCCAGTACTTC | CASSPRTGGTETQYF
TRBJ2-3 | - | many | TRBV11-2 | TGTGCCAGCAGCTTTATTGGGCTAAGGGGCTGGCAGTATTTT | CASSFIGLRGWQYF
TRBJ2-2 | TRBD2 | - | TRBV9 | TGTGCCAGCAGCGTAGAGCTAGCGGGAGGATCCGGGGAGCTGTTTTTT | CASSVELAGGSGELFF
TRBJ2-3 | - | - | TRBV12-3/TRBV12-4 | TGTGCCAGCAGTTTAGGGGGGACCTCAGATACGCAGTATTTT | CASSLGGTSDTQYF
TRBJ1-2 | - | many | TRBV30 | TGTGCCTGGAGTGTACTGGTGCGGGGCTACACCTTC | CAWSVLVRGYTF
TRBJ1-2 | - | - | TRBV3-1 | TGTGCCAGCAGAAAGCAGGGGAACTATGGCTACACCTTC | CASRKQGNYGYTF
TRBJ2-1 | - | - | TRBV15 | TGTGCCACCAGCACTAGGGACTCAGAGGAGCAGTTCTTC | CATSTRDSEEQFF
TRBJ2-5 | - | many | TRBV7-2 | TGTGCCAGCAGCTTAGGGCATTTCCAAGAGACCCAGTACTTC | CASSLGHFQETQYF
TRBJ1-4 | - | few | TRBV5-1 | TGCGCCAGCAGAACAGGCGACCTCAGTAATGAAAAACTGTTTTTT | CASRTGDLSNEKLFF
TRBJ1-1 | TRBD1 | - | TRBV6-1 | TGTGCCAGCAGAAGGGACAGTTACACTGAAGCTTTCTTT | CASRRDSYTEAFF
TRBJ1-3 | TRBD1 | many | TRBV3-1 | TGTGCCAGCAGCCAGCAGGGGGCCGGGGACACCATATATTTT | CASSQQGAGDTIYF
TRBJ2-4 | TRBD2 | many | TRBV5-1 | TGCGCCAGCAGCAGCCGGAGGCGGGGGGACATTCAGTACTTC | CASSSRRRGDIQYF
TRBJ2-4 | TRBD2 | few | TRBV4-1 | TGCGCCAGCAGCCAGAATAGACTAGCGGGAGGCAGAAACATTCAGTACTTC | CASSQNRLAGGRNIQYF
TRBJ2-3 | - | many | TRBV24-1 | TGTGCCACCAGTGATTCCACGTCAGGGGCTGATACGCAGTATTTT | CATSDSTSGADTQYF
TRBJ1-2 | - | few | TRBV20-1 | TGCAGTGCTAGAGAGAAAAGATATGGCTACACCTTC | CSAREKRYGYTF
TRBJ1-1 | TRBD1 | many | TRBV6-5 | TGTGCCAGCAGTTACTATGGCGGGCAGGGGGCGGCCGAAGCTTTCTTT | CASSYYGGQGAAEAFF
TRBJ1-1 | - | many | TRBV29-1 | TGCAGCGTTGCAAGATTCACTGAAGCTTTCTTT | CSVARFTEAFF
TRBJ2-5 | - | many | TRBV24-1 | TGTGCCACCAGTGACGACCACACCTTAGCGGACCGAGGGTGGGGAGAGACCCAGTACTTC | CATSDDHTLADRGWGETQYF
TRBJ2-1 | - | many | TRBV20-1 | TGCAGTGCCGTTGAAGGGGGCAATGAGCAGTTCTTC | CSAVEGGNEQFF
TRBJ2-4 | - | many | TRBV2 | TGTGCCAGCACATACCGGACAGAACTAGCCAAAAACATTCAGTACTTC | CASTYRTELAKNIQYF
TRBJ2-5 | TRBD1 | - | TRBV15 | TGTGCCACCAGCGGGGGCTGGACAGGAGAAGAGACCCAGTACTTC | CATSGGWTGEETQYF
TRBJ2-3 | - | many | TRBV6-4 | TGTGCCAGCAGTGACTCGATTGGTCAATCCACAGATACGCAGTATTTT | CASSDSIGQSTDTQYF
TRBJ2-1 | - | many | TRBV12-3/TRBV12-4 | TGTGCCAGCCTCTCGGGAGCCCGATACAATGAGCAGTTCTTC | CASLSGARYNEQFF
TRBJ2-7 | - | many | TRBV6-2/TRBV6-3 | TGTGCCCGAGAGGGACGGCTGGACGAGCAGTACTTC | CAREGRLDEQYF
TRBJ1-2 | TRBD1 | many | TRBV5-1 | TGCGCCAGCAGCTCCAACGGACAGGGAGTAGGCACCTTC | CASSSNGQGVGTF
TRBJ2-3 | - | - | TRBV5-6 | TGTGCCAGTTCGAGGGGCGGGGGCACAGATACGCAGTATTTT | CASSRGGGTDTQYF
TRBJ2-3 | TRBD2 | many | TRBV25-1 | TGTGCCAGCAGTGACTGGACTAGCGGGAGTAGGGATACGCAGTATTTT | CASSDWTSGSRDTQYF
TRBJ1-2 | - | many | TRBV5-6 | TGTGCCAGCAGCTGGGGGATACAGGGCGACTATGGCTACACCTTC | CASSWGIQGDYGYTF
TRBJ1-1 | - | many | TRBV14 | TGTGCCAGCAGCCAATCTCGGGTCACTGAAGCTTTCTTT | CASSQSRVTEAFF
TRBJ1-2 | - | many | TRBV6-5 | TGTGCCAGCAGTTACTCGATACCCGGGGCCTACACCTTC | CASSYSIPGAYTF
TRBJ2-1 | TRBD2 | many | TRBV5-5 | TGTGCCAGCAGCTTGGAGGCTAGCGGGAGGGGGTTGAATGAGCAGTTCTTC | CASSLEASGRGLNEQFF
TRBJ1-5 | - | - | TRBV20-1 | TGCAGTGCTGCCCGGACCAAGGATGGGGGTCAGCCCCAGCATTTT | CSAARTKDGGQPQHF